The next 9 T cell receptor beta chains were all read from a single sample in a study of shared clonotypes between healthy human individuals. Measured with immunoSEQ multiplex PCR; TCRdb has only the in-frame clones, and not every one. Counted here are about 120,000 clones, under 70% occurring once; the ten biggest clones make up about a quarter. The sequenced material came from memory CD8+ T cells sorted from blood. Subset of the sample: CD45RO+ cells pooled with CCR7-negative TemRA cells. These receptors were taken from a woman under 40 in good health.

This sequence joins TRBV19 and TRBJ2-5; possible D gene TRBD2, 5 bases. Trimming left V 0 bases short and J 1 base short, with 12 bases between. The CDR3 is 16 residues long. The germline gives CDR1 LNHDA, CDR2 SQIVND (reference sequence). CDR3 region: CASSIDAVTTQETQYF. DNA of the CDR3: TGTGCCAGTAGTATAGACGCGGTGACTACCCAAGAGACCCAGTACTTC.

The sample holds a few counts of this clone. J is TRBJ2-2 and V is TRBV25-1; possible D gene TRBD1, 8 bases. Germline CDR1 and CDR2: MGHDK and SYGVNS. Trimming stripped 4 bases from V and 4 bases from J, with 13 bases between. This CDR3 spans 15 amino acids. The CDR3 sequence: CASSGQGRGTGELFF. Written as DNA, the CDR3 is TGTGCCAGCAGTGGACAGGGGAGGGGCACCGGGGAGCTGTTTTTT.

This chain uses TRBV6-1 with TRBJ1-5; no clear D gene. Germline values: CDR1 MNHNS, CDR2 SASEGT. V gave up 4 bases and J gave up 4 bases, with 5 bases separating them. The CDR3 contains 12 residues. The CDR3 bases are TGTGCCAGCAGTGTGGGTAATCAGCCCCAGCATTTT. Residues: CASSVGNQPQHF.

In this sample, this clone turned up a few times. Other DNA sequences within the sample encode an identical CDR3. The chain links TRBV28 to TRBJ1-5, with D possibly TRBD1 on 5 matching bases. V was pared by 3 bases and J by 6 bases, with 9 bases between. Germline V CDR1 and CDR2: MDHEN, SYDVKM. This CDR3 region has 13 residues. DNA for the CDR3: TGTGCCAGCAGTTTCGGGGGTTCTCAGCCCCAGCATTTT. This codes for CASSFGGSQPQHF.

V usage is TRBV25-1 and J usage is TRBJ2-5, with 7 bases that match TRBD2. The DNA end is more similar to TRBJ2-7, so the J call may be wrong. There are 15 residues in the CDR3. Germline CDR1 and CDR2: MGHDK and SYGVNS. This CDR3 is CASSGAGETSYEQYF. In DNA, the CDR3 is TGTGCCAGCAGTGGGGCGGGAGAGACTTCCTACGAGCAGTACTTC.

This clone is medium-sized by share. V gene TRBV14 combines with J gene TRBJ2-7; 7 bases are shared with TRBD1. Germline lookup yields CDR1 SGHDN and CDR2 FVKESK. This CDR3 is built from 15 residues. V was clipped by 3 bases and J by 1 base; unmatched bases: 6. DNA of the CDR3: TGTGCCAGCAGCCACGTCGAGACAGGGTCCTACGAGCAGTACTTC. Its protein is CASSHVETGSYEQYF.

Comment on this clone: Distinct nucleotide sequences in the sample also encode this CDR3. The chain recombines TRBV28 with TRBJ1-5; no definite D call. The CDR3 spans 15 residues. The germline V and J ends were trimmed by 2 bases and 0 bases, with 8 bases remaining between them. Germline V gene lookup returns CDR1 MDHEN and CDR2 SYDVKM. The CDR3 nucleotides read TGTGCCAGCAGTTTAAGCAGATATAGCAATCAGCCCCAGCATTTT. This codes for CASSLSRYSNQPQHF.

The DNA for the CDR3 is TGTGCCAGCAGCTTAGGTAGCGGCCGAATATTTTACGAGCAGTACTTC. Translating gives CASSLGSGRIFYEQYF. This chain connects TRBV7-8 to TRBJ2-7; D possibly corresponds to TRBD2 (6 bases). Germline CDR1 reads SGHVS; CDR2 reads FQNEAQ. The CDR3 is 16 amino acids. V lost 1 base to trimming and J lost 4 bases, with 17 bases between them. Full variable domain (missing parts from reference TRBV7-8 and TRBJ2-7): GAGVSQSPRYKVAKRGQDVALRCDPISGHVSLFWYQQALGQGPEFLTYFQNEAQLDKSGLPSDRFFAERPEGSVSTLKIQRTQQEDSAVYLCASSLGSGRIFYEQYFGPGTRLTVT.

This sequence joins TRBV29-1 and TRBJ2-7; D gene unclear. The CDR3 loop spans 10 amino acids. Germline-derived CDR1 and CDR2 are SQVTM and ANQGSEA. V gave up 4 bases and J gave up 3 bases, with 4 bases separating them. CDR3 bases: TGCAGCGTTGGGAGCTACGAGCAGTACTTC. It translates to CSVGSYEQYF.